This T cell receptor (beta chain) derives from a study of cytomegalovirus exposure and HLA in healthy donors. Study at large: The early release's HLA-typed donors yielded tens of millions of unique TCRs. Study-level points and caveats: Another analysis was done later, and it associated around 17,000 TCR beta sequences with HLA alleles at 0.05 false discovery rate. Several of the most significant clusters appeared linked to common viral pathogens, based on a later analysis.

Comments on this clone: As yet, its antigen is unknown.

60 Vbeta and 13 Jbeta primers were used in PCR. Authors' methods: There were 80 million to 95 million unique TCR beta chains by a later count, and 10 million to 12 million of them were shared. Profiled with immunoSEQ multiplex PCR; TCRdb holds only in-frame clones, not every one. V and J calls and clone size follow that table, whereas D and trimming were derived from the DNA. The repertoire holds 95,000 to 150,000 clones, 70% to 80% seen once, with less than 9.5% in the top ten. This TCR was recovered from a woman aged 45-65 years in good health and CMV-seropositive. The specimen was PBMCs.

CDR3 amino acids: CASSQAGGGQHYEQYF. For the CDR3, the DNA is TGCGCCAGCAGCCAAGCAGGGGGAGGACAGCACTACGAGCAGTACTTC. V and J are TRBV4-1 and TRBJ2-7, with a weak D call TRBD1 (7 bases). The germline V gene encodes CDR1 MGHRA and CDR2 YSYEKL. Trimming took 1 base from V and 3 from J, leaving 16 bases between them. CDR3 length equals 16 residues.